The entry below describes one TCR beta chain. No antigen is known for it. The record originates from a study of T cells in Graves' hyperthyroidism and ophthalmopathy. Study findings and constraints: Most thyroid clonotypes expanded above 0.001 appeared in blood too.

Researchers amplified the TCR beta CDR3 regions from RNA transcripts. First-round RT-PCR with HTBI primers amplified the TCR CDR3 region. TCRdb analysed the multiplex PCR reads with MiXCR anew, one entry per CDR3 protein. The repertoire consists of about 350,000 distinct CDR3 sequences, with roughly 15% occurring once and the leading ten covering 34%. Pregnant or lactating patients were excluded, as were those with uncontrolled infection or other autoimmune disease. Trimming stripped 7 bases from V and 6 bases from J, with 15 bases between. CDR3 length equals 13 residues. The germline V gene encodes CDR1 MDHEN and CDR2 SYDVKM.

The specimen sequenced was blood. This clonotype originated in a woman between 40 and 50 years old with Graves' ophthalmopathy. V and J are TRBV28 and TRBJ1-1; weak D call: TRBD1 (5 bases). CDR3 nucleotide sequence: TGTGCCAGCACCCGAGGGACCCCTCCTGAAGCTTTCTTT. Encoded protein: CASTRGTPPEAFF.